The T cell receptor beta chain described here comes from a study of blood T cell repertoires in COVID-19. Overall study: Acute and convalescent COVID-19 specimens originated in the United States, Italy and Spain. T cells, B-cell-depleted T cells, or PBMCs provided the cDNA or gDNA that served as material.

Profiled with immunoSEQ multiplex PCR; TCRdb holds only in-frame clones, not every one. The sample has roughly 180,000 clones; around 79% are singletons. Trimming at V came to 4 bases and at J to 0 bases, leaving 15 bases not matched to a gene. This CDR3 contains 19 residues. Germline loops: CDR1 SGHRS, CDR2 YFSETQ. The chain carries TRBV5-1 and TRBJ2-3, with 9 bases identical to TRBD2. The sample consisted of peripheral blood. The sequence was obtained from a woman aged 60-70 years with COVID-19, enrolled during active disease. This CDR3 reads CASSRHRGSGGASTDTQYF. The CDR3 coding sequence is TGCGCCAGCAGCCGCCATAGGGGTAGCGGGGGAGCTAGCACAGATACGCAGTATTTT. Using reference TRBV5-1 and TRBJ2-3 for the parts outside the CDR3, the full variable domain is KAGVTQTPRYLIKTRGQQVTLSCSPISGHRSVSWYQQTPGQGLQFLFEYFSETQRNKGNFPGRFSGRQFSNSRSEMNVSTLELGDSALYLCASSRHRGSGGASTDTQYFGPGTRLTVL.